Listed below are T cell receptor beta chains from one sample, sequenced in a study of blood T cell repertoires in COVID-19. Here immunoSEQ multiplex PCR was the method, and the copy in TCRdb shows in-frame clones only, minus some. The profile shows fewer than 90,000 clones, approximately 90% of them singletons. The sample was peripheral blood. These receptors all come from a human donor in a cohort sampled during active COVID-19. Both conserved end residues are part of each CDR3. D genes are given only for firm matches. Only some rows state a clone size, as once, few, many or a class for expanded clones.

d_call clone_size j_call v_call cdr3_aa cdr3_nt
NA NA TRBJ2-5 TRBV15 CATARGGQETQYF TGTGCCACCGCGAGGGGAGGCCAAGAGACCCAGTACTTC
NA once TRBJ2-7 TRBV5-5 CASSLVPAGSYEQYF TGTGCCAGCAGCTTGGTGCCCGCAGGATCCTACGAGCAGTACTTC
NA NA TRBJ1-2 TRBV19 CASIWEGVGYTF TGTGCCAGTATTTGGGAGGGCGTTGGCTACACCTTC
TRBD1 NA TRBJ1-1 TRBV5-1 CASSSGTGMNTEAFF TGCGCCAGCAGCTCAGGGACAGGGATGAACACTGAAGCTTTCTTT
TRBD2 NA TRBJ2-5 TRBV10-3 CAIRDQIPGLAGVQETQYF TGTGCCATCAGAGATCAGATCCCGGGACTAGCGGGAGTCCAAGAGACCCAGTACTTC
NA NA TRBJ2-5 TRBV5-1 CASSEQIQETQYF TGCGCCAGCAGTGAACAGATACAAGAGACCCAGTACTTC
NA NA TRBJ1-1 TRBV11-3 CASSLDRGGTMNTEAFF TGTGCCAGCAGCTTAGATCGCGGCGGAACCATGAACACTGAAGCTTTCTTT
NA NA TRBJ1-2 TRBV29-1 CSVDKDTPNYGYTF TGCAGCGTTGATAAGGACACCCCAAATTATGGCTACACCTTC
TRBD2 NA TRBJ2-3 TRBV27 CASSSLLAGGSDTQYF TGTGCCAGCAGTTCCTTACTAGCGGGAGGATCAGATACGCAGTATTTT
TRBD1 NA TRBJ1-2 TRBV24-1 CATSDGGTGGSDGYTF TGTGCCACCAGTGATGGCGGGACAGGGGGCAGTGACGGCTACACCTTC
NA NA TRBJ1-2 TRBV28 CASSRQDYGYTF TGTGCCAGCAGTAGACAGGACTATGGCTACACCTTC
TRBD2 NA TRBJ2-3 TRBV27 CASSLRFRASGSTDTQYF TGTGCCAGCAGTTTAAGGTTTAGGGCTAGCGGGAGCACAGATACGCAGTATTTT
TRBD2 NA TRBJ2-1 TRBV7-2 CASSPVGSGTYNEQFF TGTGCCAGCAGCCCAGTGGGTAGCGGGACTTACAATGAGCAGTTCTTC
NA NA TRBJ2-7 TRBV7-9 CASSLVASDAFIFYEQYF TGTGCCAGCAGCTTAGTCGCTAGTGACGCCTTCATCTTCTACGAGCAGTACTTC
TRBD1 few TRBJ2-2 TRBV10-1 CASSSGTVNTGELFF TGCGCCAGCAGCTCCGGGACAGTGAACACCGGGGAGCTGTTTTTT
NA NA TRBJ1-2 TRBV9 CASSVGPRGYTF TGTGCCAGCAGCGTAGGGCCCCGTGGCTACACCTTC
TRBD1 few TRBJ1-5 TRBV18 CASSPDRNQPQHF TGTGCCAGCTCACCGGACAGGAATCAGCCCCAGCATTTT
NA NA TRBJ1-2 TRBV7-2 CASSFSREDGYTF TGTGCCAGCAGCTTTTCCAGGGAGGATGGCTACACCTTC
NA NA TRBJ2-1 TRBV3-1/TRBV3-2 CASSPFEDTWSEQFF TGTGCCAGCAGCCCGTTCGAGGACACCTGGTCCGAGCAGTTCTTC
TRBD2 once TRBJ2-1 TRBV7-6 CASSPYSGSSYNEQFF TGTGCCAGCAGCCCGTATAGCGGGAGCTCCTACAATGAGCAGTTCTTC
NA NA TRBJ2-2 TRBV28 CASSLAGNTGELFF TGTGCCAGCAGTTTAGCCGGGAACACCGGGGAGCTGTTTTTT
TRBD2 NA TRBJ2-7 TRBV6-5 CASSRTSGAYEQYF TGTGCCAGCAGTCGGACTAGCGGGGCCTACGAGCAGTACTTC
NA few TRBJ1-1 TRBV28 CASTTNTEAFF TGTGCCAGCACCACAAACACTGAAGCTTTCTTT
NA NA TRBJ2-3 TRBV11-2 CASSRRVEMGRDTQYF TGTGCCAGCAGCCGCCGGGTAGAAATGGGTCGAGATACGCAGTATTTT
NA NA TRBJ2-1 TRBV20-1 CSASFSADSSYNEQFF TGCAGTGCTAGTTTTTCGGCGGATAGCTCCTACAATGAGCAGTTCTTC
TRBD2 NA TRBJ2-3 TRBV27 CASSQLGLAEDTQYF TGTGCCAGCAGTCAACTGGGACTAGCGGAAGATACGCAGTATTTT
TRBD1 NA TRBJ2-1 TRBV9 CASSVDRTGGYNEQFF TGTGCCAGCAGCGTAGATCGGACAGGGGGCTACAATGAGCAGTTCTTC
TRBD1 NA TRBJ1-5 TRBV2 CASSPEGDSKNQPQHF TGTGCCAGCAGCCCTGAGGGGGACAGTAAAAATCAGCCCCAGCATTTT
NA NA TRBJ2-3 TRBV5-1 CASSRPGQSSTDTQYF TGCGCCAGCAGCCGACCAGGACAGTCAAGCACAGATACGCAGTATTTT
NA NA TRBJ2-7 TRBV6-6 CASSQGLETYEQYF TGTGCCAGCAGCCAAGGACTGGAAACCTACGAGCAGTACTTC
TRBD2 NA TRBJ2-5 TRBV7-3 CASSPGLAPYQETQYF TGTGCCAGCAGTCCGGGACTAGCGCCGTACCAAGAGACCCAGTACTTC
TRBD2 NA TRBJ2-2 TRBV5-1 CASRPGLAGGNGELFF TGCGCCAGCAGGCCCGGACTAGCGGGAGGGAACGGGGAGCTGTTTTTT
TRBD2 NA TRBJ2-1 TRBV5-4 CASSLLLAGESGDEQFF TGTGCCAGCAGCTTGTTACTAGCGGGAGAGTCGGGCGATGAGCAGTTCTTC
TRBD1 once TRBJ1-6 TRBV14 CASSQDSGTGGQWYNSPLHF TGTGCCAGCAGCCAAGATTCCGGGACAGGGGGTCAATGGTATAATTCACCCCTCCACTTT
NA NA TRBJ2-7 TRBV5-1 CASSFSGHSSEQYF TGCGCCAGCAGCTTTAGCGGACACTCCTCCGAGCAGTACTTC
TRBD1 once TRBJ2-4 TRBV4-2 CASSQDRQGLAKNIQYF TGTGCCAGCAGCCAAGATAGACAGGGCCTAGCCAAAAACATTCAGTACTTC
TRBD1 NA TRBJ2-7 TRBV5-4 CASSSMDREQYF TGTGCCAGCAGCTCAATGGACAGGGAGCAGTACTTC
NA NA TRBJ1-5 TRBV12-3/TRBV12-4 CASSSRAQPQHF TGTGCCAGCAGTTCCAGGGCGCAGCCCCAGCATTTT
TRBD1 NA TRBJ2-3 TRBV5-4 CASSLRPGGFGDTQYF TGTGCCAGCAGCTTGAGGCCAGGGGGCTTTGGAGATACGCAGTATTTT
NA NA TRBJ2-1 TRBV28 CASSPQGNEQFF TGTGCCAGCAGTCCCCAGGGGAATGAGCAGTTCTTC
TRBD1 NA TRBJ2-5 TRBV5-4 CASSLQGVAGETQYF TGTGCCAGCAGCTTACAGGGGGTCGCAGGAGAGACCCAGTACTTC
NA few TRBJ2-7 TRBV5-6 CASSLGLYEQYF TGTGCCAGCAGCTTGGGACTCTACGAGCAGTACTTC
NA once TRBJ2-7 TRBV20-1 CSAGQSYEQYF TGCAGTGCTGGACAGTCCTACGAGCAGTACTTC
TRBD2 NA TRBJ2-5 TRBV15 CATSSGTSGRWETQYF TGTGCCACCAGCTCAGGGACTAGCGGGAGATGGGAGACCCAGTACTTC
TRBD1 once TRBJ2-5 TRBV28 CATRNRDSVFTWTQYF TGTGCCACCAGAAACAGGGACAGCGTCTTTACGTGGACCCAGTACTTC
TRBD1 NA TRBJ2-1 TRBV27 CASSSRVRQGMYNEQFF TGTGCCAGCAGTTCCAGGGTGCGACAGGGTATGTACAATGAGCAGTTCTTC
NA NA TRBJ2-1 TRBV5-1 CASSLGSGSYNEQFF TGCGCCAGCAGCTTGGGTAGCGGCTCCTACAATGAGCAGTTCTTC
NA NA TRBJ1-1 TRBV7-9 CASKFGGTEAFF TGTGCCAGCAAGTTCGGGGGCACTGAAGCTTTCTTT
NA NA TRBJ2-3 TRBV4-1 CASSQIYTDTQYF TGCGCCAGCAGCCAAATCTACACAGATACGCAGTATTTT
TRBD1 NA TRBJ1-1 TRBV29-1 CSGLTGMNTEAFF TGCAGCGGACTGACAGGGATGAACACTGAAGCTTTCTTT
TRBD2 NA TRBJ2-4 TRBV7-3 CASTLTSGGSF TGTGCCAGCACCCTGACTAGCGGGGGGAGCTTC